This T cell receptor (beta chain) was sequenced in a study of cytomegalovirus exposure and HLA in healthy donors. Findings and caveats of the study: A few CMV-associated chains proved CMV antigen-specific in vitro. Clusters of TCRs from the first cohort tended to co-occur in the 120 or so validation repertoires (as a later analysis found).

This clone was found once. What it binds is unknown. CDR1 and CDR2 (germline): SEHNR, FQNEAQ (reference sequence). V was shortened by 3 bases and J by 2 bases, with 11 bases between the two germline ends. CDR3 size: 14 residues. Sequencing used immunoSEQ multiplex PCR; TCRdb keeps in-frame clones, though not all of them. The sample lists some 45,000 clones; 94% were seen once. The donors were members of the approximately 120-subject validation cohort (separate from the approximately 670-subject first cohort). This TCR was recovered from a woman between 18 and 30 years old in good health and CMV-seropositive. Source material: PBMCs. V usage is TRBV7-9 and J usage is TRBJ2-7, with D possibly matching TRBD1 (5 bases). The CDR3 here is CASSFRDRPYEQYF. The CDR3 coding sequence is TGTGCCAGCAGCTTCCGAGACAGACCCTACGAGCAGTACTTC.